Listed here is a single T cell receptor (beta chain). The antigen is unknown. Germline is not matched at one junction end, which may reflect a read error. These data are taken from a study of cytomegalovirus exposure and HLA in healthy donors. Broader study findings: As was reported, the HLA-A and HLA-B alleles of most subjects were accurately predicted from TCR beta sequences.

Researchers ran the PCR with 60 Vbeta and 13 Jbeta primers. The assay was immunoSEQ multiplex PCR, and TCRdb's table has in-frame clones only and misses some. The data show 140,000 to 150,000 clones, with about 73% seen just once and 3% held by the top ten. From germline, CDR1 is SEHNR and CDR2 FQNEAQ (reference sequence). The CDR3 runs 18 residues. The sequenced sample was PBMCs. This chain joins TRBV7-9 and TRBJ2-3, with TRBD2 matching 10 bases. The clonotype was recovered from a man aged 35 to 55 in good health and CMV-seropositive. The CDR3 DNA reads as TGTTCCAGCAGCTTAGCTATAGCTAGCGGGAGCCGGGAAGATACGCAGTATTTT. Translation: CSSSLAIASGSREDTQYF.